The 23 T cell receptor beta chains given below trace back to one sample, sequenced in a study of blood T cell repertoires in COVID-19. Assay: immunoSEQ multiplex PCR; the TCRdb copy retains only in-frame clones and omits some. The sample holds roughly 130,000 clones, roughly three quarters seen once. Specimen: peripheral blood. The receptors here all came from a woman in her 70s with COVID-19, enrolled during active disease.

The V and J genes are TRBV19 and TRBJ1-1; 11 bases fit TRBD1. V shed 3 bases, J shed 7 bases, and the junction held 4 bases outside the gene matches. The CDR3 runs 14 residues. CDR1 is LNHDA and CDR2 is SQIVND in the germline V gene (reference sequence). This CDR3 is CASSIGTGGFEAFF. CDR3 DNA: TGTGCCAGTAGTATCGGGACAGGGGGTTTTGAAGCTTTCTTT.

This clone was seen many times. This chain joins TRBV6-1 and TRBJ2-1, with D unclear. The germline gives CDR1 MNHNS, CDR2 SASEGT. The CDR3 extends over 13 amino acids. The V end was cut by 0 bases, the J end by 5 bases, with 5 bases between. The CDR3 DNA is TGTGCCAGCAGTGAAGCGGGCCACAATGAGCAGTTCTTC. Translating it yields CASSEAGHNEQFF.

The V and J genes are TRBV24-1 and TRBJ2-7, with TRBD1 matching 8 bases. The CDR3 is 13 residues long. V shed 6 bases, J shed 5 bases, and the junction held 5 bases outside the gene matches. Germline lookup yields CDR1 KGHDR and CDR2 SFDVKD. CDR3 sequence (DNA): TGTGCCACCAGTCGACAGGGGCGCGACGAGCAGTACTTC. Its protein product is CATSRQGRDEQYF.

V usage is TRBV2 and J usage is TRBJ2-2; maybe TRBD2 (5 bases). This CDR3 contains 16 residues. CDR1 and CDR2 (germline): SNHLY, FYNNEI. The V end was cut by 4 bases, the J end by 5 bases, with 17 bases between. CDR3 sequence reads: CASSVSGNTGTGELFF. CDR3 DNA sequence: TGTGCCAGCAGTGTGTCGGGGAATACGGGGACCGGGGAGCTGTTTTTT.

The chain couples TRBV6-2 or TRBV6-3 to TRBJ2-7; TRBD2 matches 13 bases. The CDR3 sequence is 19 residues long. Per the germline V gene, CDR1 is MNHEY and CDR2 is SVGEGT. V lost 2 bases to trimming and J lost 4 bases; unmatched junction nucleotides: 14. In nucleotides, the CDR3 is TGTGCCAGCAGTTACATATCCGGTGGACTAGCGGGGGCGGCATACGAGCAGTACTTC. Protein: CASSYISGGLAGAAYEQYF.

This clone occurred a few times. The V gene is TRBV28, the J gene TRBJ1-4; D is unresolved. The CDR3 consists of 15 residues. CDR1 is MDHEN, CDR2 SYDVKM, per germline. Between the trimmed V and J ends, which lost 3 bases and 0 bases, there was a span of 8 bases. Here the CDR3 DNA reads TGTGCCAGCAGTTTTCAGGATGCAACTAATGAAAAACTGTTTTTT. Protein product: CASSFQDATNEKLFF.

The V and J genes are TRBV6-5 and TRBJ2-7; 7 nucleotides match TRBD2. Germline CDR1 MNHEY, CDR2 SVGAGI. Trimming took 8 bases from V and 2 from J; bases not matched to a gene: 3. The CDR3 consists of 12 residues. CDR3 residues: CASRDYTYEQYF. CDR3 in DNA: TGTGCCAGCCGGGACTACACCTACGAGCAGTACTTC.

The V and J genes are TRBV9 and TRBJ2-7; TRBD1 is a possible D gene (5 bases). Trimming cost V 0 bases and J 3 bases, with 10 bases left between them. This CDR3 comprises 14 residues. Germline loops: CDR1 SGDLS, CDR2 YYNGEE. CDR3 amino acids: CASSVEGQSYEQYF. DNA of the CDR3: TGTGCCAGCAGCGTAGAGGGGCAGAGCTACGAGCAGTACTTC.

The rearrangement links TRBV6-5 to TRBJ2-7; weak D call: TRBD1 (6 bases). Trimming removed 10 bases at V and 6 bases at J, with 19 bases between. The CDR3 has 13 amino acids. Germline CDR1 and CDR2: MNHEY and SVGAGI. The CDR3 DNA sequence: TGTGCCACCCGAGAAACAGGGTTCGGCGAGCAGTACTTC. It encodes CATRETGFGEQYF.

In regard to this clone: At the DNA level, this CDR3 is encoded by other sequences in the same sample as well. This chain joins TRBV9 and TRBJ1-5; D is possibly TRBD1 (5 bases). This CDR3 spans 14 amino acids. Between the trimmed V and J ends, which lost 0 bases and 7 bases, there was a span of 11 bases. CDR1 is SGDLS, CDR2 YYNGEE, per germline. CDR3 amino acids: CASSVDGAGQPQHF. The CDR3, as DNA: TGTGCCAGCAGCGTAGACGGGGCGGGACAGCCCCAGCATTTT.

The rearrangement uses TRBV5-1 and TRBJ1-1, with D perhaps matching TRBD1 (5 bases). The V end lost 3 bases, the J end lost 2 bases, and 14 bases lay between the germline ends. The germline gives CDR1 SGHRS, CDR2 YFSETQ. The CDR3 runs 15 residues. The CDR3 nucleotides are TGCGCCAGCAGCTCCGACAGCTCTAGTAACACTGAAGCTTTCTTT. Translation gives CASSSDSSSNTEAFF.

The gene calls are TRBV5-4 and TRBJ2-3; 10 bases match TRBD1. J lost 0 bases, V lost 2 bases, and 3 bases had no gene match. Germline V gives CDR1 SGHNT, CDR2 YYREEE (reference sequence). This CDR3 comprises 16 residues. The CDR3 protein is CASSLRTGGSTDTQYF. In DNA, the CDR3 is TGTGCCAGCAGCTTAAGGACAGGGGGGAGCACAGATACGCAGTATTTT.

J is TRBJ1-2 and V is TRBV29-1; D ambiguous. The CDR3 loop spans 11 amino acids. Germline V gene data show CDR1 as SQVTM and CDR2 as ANQGSEA. V shed 3 bases and J shed 6 bases, with 8 bases lying between them. The CDR3 DNA reads as TGCAGCGTTGATGCCGGTGATGGCTACACCTTC. This gives the protein CSVDAGDGYTF.

This rearrangement joins TRBV28 to TRBJ2-3; 16 bases match TRBD2. CDR3 length: 17 residues. Germline values: CDR1 MDHEN, CDR2 SYDVKM. V lost 8 bases, J lost 2 bases, and 7 bases stayed unmatched. DNA for the CDR3: TGTGCCAGCGGGACTAGCGGGGGGGCTGCCGTCACAGATACGCAGTATTTT. Translated: CASGTSGGAAVTDTQYF.

The V and J genes are TRBV7-2 and TRBJ1-1; a possible D gene is TRBD1 (6 bases). The germline V gene has CDR1 SGHTA and CDR2 FQGNSA. CDR3 length: 12 amino acids. V gave up 8 bases and J gave up 8 bases, with 15 bases separating them. The CDR3 coding sequence is TGTGCCAGCGTAAATCAGGGGACCGAAGCTTTCTTT. Protein sequence: CASVNQGTEAFF. The full variable domain, in which reference TRBV7-2 and TRBJ1-1 provide the parts outside the CDR3, is GAGVSQSPSNKVTEKGKDVELRCDPISGHTALYWYRQSLGQGLEFLIYFQGNSAPDKSGLPSDRFSAERTGGSVSTLTIQRTQQEDSAVYLCASVNQGTEAFFGQGTRLTVV.

This chain uses TRBV6-5 with TRBJ1-1; D perhaps matches TRBD1 (5 bases). The CDR3 spans 15 residues. Germline V gene lookup returns CDR1 MNHEY and CDR2 SVGAGI. V lost 4 bases and J lost 2, with 14 bases in between. CDR3 DNA sequence: TGTGCCAGCAGTTCCCAGCGGGGGGGAAACACTGAAGCTTTCTTT. It yields the protein CASSSQRGGNTEAFF.

This sequence joins TRBV4-2 and TRBJ2-1; 10 bases fit TRBD2. Germline CDR1 is LGHNA and CDR2 is YNFKEQ. J gave up 5 bases and V 0 bases, and 4 bases lay outside the gene matches. The CDR3 has 16 amino acids. CDR3 in DNA: TGTGCCAGCAGCCAAGAAGGAGCGGGGGGGCACAATGAGCAGTTCTTC. This encodes CASSQEGAGGHNEQFF.

The J gene is TRBJ1-4, the V gene TRBV10-3; tentatively, D is TRBD1 (5 bases). Germline CDR1 is ENHRY and CDR2 is SYGVKD. CDR3 length: 12 amino acids. The germline V and J ends were trimmed by 6 bases and 8 bases, with 10 bases remaining between them. The CDR3 sequence: CAISAGKEKLFF. The CDR3 region has the DNA TGTGCCATCAGCGCAGGGAAAGAAAAACTGTTTTTT.

CDR3 region: CATHHSGTVKYEQYF. CDR3 coding DNA: TGTGCCACCCACCACTCCGGGACAGTGAAATACGAGCAGTACTTC. The chain recombines TRBV6-5 with TRBJ2-7; the match to TRBD1 covers 7 bases. The CDR3 spans 15 residues. Per the germline V gene, CDR1 is MNHEY and CDR2 is SVGAGI. V lost 10 bases, J lost 4 bases, and 16 bases stayed unmatched.

The V call is TRBV7-3, the J call TRBJ2-1; 13 bases are a match to TRBD2. J was trimmed by 7 bases and V by 5 bases; bases with no gene match: 8. The germline V gene encodes CDR1 SGHTA and CDR2 FQGTGA. The CDR3 extends over 16 amino acids. This CDR3 is CASSRTSGGAGNEQFF. CDR3 sequence (DNA): TGTGCCAGCAGCAGAACTAGCGGGGGGGCCGGAAATGAGCAGTTCTTC.

The CDR3: CASSDSSRGEQFF. CDR3 in DNA: TGTGCCAGCAGTGACTCGAGTCGGGGGGAGCAGTTCTTC. The chain has TRBV6-4 and TRBJ2-1; possibly TRBD2 for D (6 bases). The CDR3 contains 13 residues. Trimming stripped 0 bases from V and 10 bases from J, with 10 bases between. The germline V gene has CDR1 MRHNA and CDR2 SNTAGT.

In this sample, this clone turned up a few times. V gene TRBV19 combines with J gene TRBJ1-2, with D uncertain. In germline, CDR1 is LNHDA, CDR2 SQIVND (reference sequence). This CDR3 has 12 amino acids. V lost 7 bases and J 1 base, leaving 7 bases between the germline ends. This chain's CDR3 is CASTGINYGYTF. In nucleotides, the CDR3 is TGTGCCAGTACGGGGATTAACTATGGCTACACCTTC.

The sample holds a few counts of this clone. The rearrangement links TRBV25-1 to TRBJ1-3, with TRBD1 as a possible D gene (6 bases). Germline V lookup: CDR1 MGHDK, CDR2 SYGVNS. This CDR3 comprises 17 residues. Trimming took 6 bases from V and 0 from J, leaving 18 bases between them. The CDR3 is CASSPQRGAISGNTIYF. DNA for the CDR3: TGTGCCAGCAGCCCCCAACGGGGGGCAATCTCTGGAAACACCATATATTTT.